These 8 T cell receptor beta chains were sequenced from one sample in a study of blood T cell repertoires in COVID-19. The assay was immunoSEQ multiplex PCR, and TCRdb's table has in-frame clones only and misses some. The sample carries roughly 48,000 clones, more than 85% recorded once. Specimen: peripheral blood. The receptors here all came from a man aged 60-69 years with COVID-19, enrolled during active disease.

The chain links TRBV5-1 to TRBJ1-1; 8 bases match TRBD1. Per the germline V gene, CDR1 is SGHRS and CDR2 is YFSETQ. The CDR3 extends over 18 amino acids. Trimming removed 4 bases from V and 1 base from J; junction bases left unmatched: 15. The CDR3 spells CASSPSQGGIQGNTEAFF. The CDR3 DNA sequence: TGCGCCAGCAGCCCCTCACAGGGGGGCATACAAGGGAACACTGAAGCTTTCTTT.

CDR3 in amino acids: CASSLQAGGPSTDTQYF. CDR3 sequence (DNA): TGTGCCAGCAGCTTACAAGCGGGAGGCCCCAGCACAGATACGCAGTATTTT. The J gene is TRBJ2-3, the V gene TRBV7-3, with 9 bases that match TRBD2. The V gene end was trimmed by 2 bases and the J gene end by 0 bases; junction bases not matched to a gene: 6. Germline CDR1 reads SGHTA; CDR2 reads FQGTGA. The CDR3 has 17 amino acids.

V usage is TRBV6-1 and J usage is TRBJ2-1, with 9 bases matching TRBD2. The CDR3 is 16 amino acids. Germline V lookup: CDR1 MNHNS, CDR2 SASEGT. V gave up 2 bases and J gave up 4 bases; unmatched junction bases: 6. As DNA, the CDR3 is TGTGCCAGCAGTGAACCGGGACTAGCTAATTACAATGAGCAGTTCTTC. Residues: CASSEPGLANYNEQFF.

This chain links TRBV6-1 with TRBJ1-5, with a possible D match to TRBD1 (6 bases). Per the germline V gene, CDR1 is MNHNS and CDR2 is SASEGT. The CDR3 spans 16 residues. V was trimmed by 4 bases and J by 1 base, leaving 14 bases between them. CDR3 loop: CASSAQGSRSNQPQHF. CDR3 DNA sequence: TGTGCCAGCAGTGCCCAGGGGAGTCGGAGCAATCAGCCCCAGCATTTT.

J is TRBJ2-3 and V is TRBV9; TRBD2 agrees at 12 bases. The J segment lost 6 bases and the V segment lost 0 bases, leaving 2 bases of the junction unmatched. CDR1 SGDLS and CDR2 YYNGEE come from the germline V gene. The CDR3 loop spans 15 amino acids. The CDR3 protein is CASSVGLAGEDTQYF. The CDR3 DNA sequence: TGTGCCAGCAGCGTAGGACTAGCGGGAGAGGATACGCAGTATTTT.

This clone was observed a single time. The chain employs TRBV5-8 and TRBJ2-1, with 11 bases matching TRBD2. The trim removed 4 bases at V and 0 bases at J, leaving 12 bases unmatched. Germline CDR1 and CDR2: SGHTS and YDEGEE. The CDR3 loop spans 19 amino acids. In DNA, the CDR3 is TGTGCCAGCAGCCCTAATGCTCTAGCGGGGGGTAGCTCCTACAATGAGCAGTTCTTC. It translates to CASSPNALAGGSSYNEQFF.

The V and J genes are TRBV7-2 and TRBJ2-1; TRBD1 matches at 8 bases. The germline V gene encodes CDR1 SGHTA and CDR2 FQGNSA. This CDR3 comprises 14 residues. Trimming took 7 bases from V and 8 from J; bases not matched to a gene: 10. The CDR3 loop reads CASTRRGPRDEQFF. In DNA form, the CDR3 reads TGTGCCAGCACCCGCAGGGGGCCCAGGGATGAGCAGTTCTTC.

The rearrangement links TRBV3-1 (or the pseudogene TRBV3-2) to TRBJ1-6; D ambiguous. This CDR3 is built from 14 residues. Per the germline V gene, CDR1 is LGHDT and CDR2 is YNNKEL (reference sequence). V gave up 4 bases and J gave up 7 bases, with 11 bases separating them. CDR3 DNA sequence: TGTGCCAGCAGCCTCATGGAGGGCAATTCACCCCTCCACTTT. It codes for CASSLMEGNSPLHF.